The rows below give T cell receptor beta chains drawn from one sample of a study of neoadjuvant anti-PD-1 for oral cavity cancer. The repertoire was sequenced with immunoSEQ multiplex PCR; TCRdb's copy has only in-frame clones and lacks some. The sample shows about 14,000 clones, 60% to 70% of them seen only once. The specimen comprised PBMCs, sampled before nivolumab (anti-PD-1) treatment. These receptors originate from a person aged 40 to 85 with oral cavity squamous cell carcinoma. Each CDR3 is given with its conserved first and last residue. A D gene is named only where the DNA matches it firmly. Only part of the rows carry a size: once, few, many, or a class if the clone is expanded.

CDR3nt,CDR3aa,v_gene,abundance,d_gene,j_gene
TGTGCCAGCTCGCTCAGACAGGGGTCCCGCAATGAGCAGTTCTTC,CASSLRQGSRNEQFF,TRBV18,few,TRBD1,TRBJ2-1
TGTGCCAGCAGTTATCTCCAGGGGCGGGGGTACGAGCAGTACTTC,CASSYLQGRGYEQYF,TRBV6-5,-,-,TRBJ2-7
TGTGCCAGCAGCCCCAAAAGACAGGGTGTGGCCGGGGAGCTGTTTTTT,CASSPKRQGVAGELFF,TRBV7-9,once,TRBD1,TRBJ2-2
TGTGCCAGTGACAGGTCAACCTACGAGCAGTACTTC,CASDRSTYEQYF,TRBV5-8,-,-,TRBJ2-7
TGTGCCAGCAGCGCACCACAGGGGATGAACACTGAAGCTTTCTTT,CASSAPQGMNTEAFF,TRBV9,-,TRBD1,TRBJ1-1
TGTGCCAGCAGACGGGACACCTATAATTCACCCCTCCACTTT,CASRRDTYNSPLHF,TRBV6-5,-,-,TRBJ1-6
TGTGCCAGCAGCTTTTCCGACAGGCCGAACACTGAAGCTTTCTTT,CASSFSDRPNTEAFF,TRBV7-9,-,-,TRBJ1-1
TGTGCCAGCAGGACAGGGTACGAAAAACTGTTTTTT,CASRTGYEKLFF,TRBV28,-,TRBD1,TRBJ1-4
TGTGCCGCAACGACAAACTCCTACAATGAGCAGTTCTTC,CAATTNSYNEQFF,TRBV28,-,-,TRBJ2-1
TGTGCCAGCAGCCAGGGGACTCTCAAGGGCTACGAGCAGTACTTC,CASSQGTLKGYEQYF,TRBV11-2,-,-,TRBJ2-7
TGCGCCAGCAGCCAAGATCGGGGAGATGAAAAACTGTTTTTT,CASSQDRGDEKLFF,TRBV4-1,-,-,TRBJ1-4
TGTGCCATCACCCCGCTCGGGGGACAGGGGATGAACACTGAAGCTTTCTTT,CAITPLGGQGMNTEAFF,TRBV10-3,-,TRBD1,TRBJ1-1
TGTGCCAGCAGCCCGGGACTAGCGGGCCCCTACGAGCAGTACTTC,CASSPGLAGPYEQYF,TRBV14,-,TRBD2,TRBJ2-7
TGTGCCAGCAATGGACAGGGCAACTATGGCTACACCTTC,CASNGQGNYGYTF,TRBV6-6,few,TRBD1,TRBJ1-2
TGTGCCAGCAGTTACGCCACTGTCAACACTGAAGCTTTCTTT,CASSYATVNTEAFF,TRBV6-6,-,-,TRBJ1-1
TGTGCCAGCAGACAGGGAGGGGGAGGCACAGATACGCAGTATTTT,CASRQGGGGTDTQYF,TRBV28,-,-,TRBJ2-3
TGTGCCAGCGGGACATCTTCCGAAACCCCAATCAATCAGCCCCAGCATTTT,CASGTSSETPINQPQHF,TRBV28,-,-,TRBJ1-5
TGTGCCACTCACCCTCGGACAGGGGGTATTAGCAATCAGCCCCAGCATTTT,CATHPRTGGISNQPQHF,TRBV19,-,TRBD1,TRBJ1-5
TGCGCCAGCAGCGACAGAGGGGCCTACGAGCAGTACTTC,CASSDRGAYEQYF,TRBV10-1,-,-,TRBJ2-7
TGTGCCAGCAGCTCTGTTGACGGGGCTGGGGCCAACGTCCTGACTTTC,CASSSVDGAGANVLTF,TRBV5-4,-,-,TRBJ2-6
TGCGCCAGCAGCCAAGAAGGCAGGAACTCCTATCAGCCCCAGCATTTT,CASSQEGRNSYQPQHF,TRBV4-1,-,-,TRBJ1-5
TGTGCCAGCAGCTTGGCGAGGGAAGGCCGTGGGGAAAAACTGTTTTTT,CASSLAREGRGEKLFF,TRBV13,-,-,TRBJ1-4
TGTGCCAGCACGCGGGGGTTTAATTACGAGCAGTACTTC,CASTRGFNYEQYF,TRBV6-1,few,TRBD2,TRBJ2-7